This TCR beta chain was captured in a study of cytomegalovirus exposure and HLA in healthy donors. This clone came up a few times. Antigen specificity is unknown. Broader study findings: Roughly even sequencing depth across donors was the assumption behind the presence/absence analyses. Prior analysis indicated that the majority of TCR beta V segments exhibited productivity approximately 90% or approximately 30% of the time.

Germline loops: CDR1 SGDLS, CDR2 YYNGEE. This CDR3 region has 15 residues. Trimming removed 3 bases from V and 3 bases from J, with 12 bases in between. The primer mix had 60 Vbeta and 13 Jbeta primers. Sequencing used immunoSEQ multiplex PCR; TCRdb keeps in-frame clones, though not all of them. The sample records 150,000 or so clones, roughly 9.7% being singletons. The sequence was collected from a man aged 50-60 years in good health and CMV-seronegative. The gene calls are TRBV9 and TRBJ1-4; D remains unclear. The sample consisted of PBMCs. The CDR3 DNA follows: TGTGCCAGCAGCGCCAGAACAGACCCTAATGAAAAACTGTTTTTT. Protein: CASSARTDPNEKLFF.